The source of this TCR beta chain is a study of OX40 agonist ivuxolimab in advanced cancers. Across the study: Participants averaged approximately 61 years of age (range 23 to 79) and were around 83% male. Of the patients, three showed partial responses, one with hepatocellular carcinoma and two with cutaneous melanoma.

Whole-study findings and limits: CD8+ T cells (on average) carried more expanded clones than CD4+ T cells. Circulating CD4+ and CD8+ T cells showed clonal expansion by week 6 at 0.1 to 3.0 mg/kg.

The assay was immunoSEQ multiplex PCR, and TCRdb's table has in-frame clones only and misses some. The repertoire holds more than 85,000 clones, with around nine tenths as singletons. V was clipped by 2 bases and J by 9 bases, with 11 bases between them. The CDR3 is 14 residues long. Germline V gene sequence: CDR1 MDHEN, CDR2 SYDVKM. With regard to this clone: Its target is not known.

Source: CD4+ or CD8+ T cells sorted from blood, taken in a trial of the OX40 agonist ivuxolimab. This clonotype was obtained from an adult with an advanced solid tumor such as melanoma, head and neck, liver or kidney cancer. The V call is TRBV28, the J call TRBJ1-6; weak D call: TRBD1 (5 bases). Here the CDR3 reads CASSLGGLGSPLHF. CDR3 sequence (DNA): TGTGCCAGCAGTTTAGGGGGTTTAGGTTCACCCCTCCACTTT.